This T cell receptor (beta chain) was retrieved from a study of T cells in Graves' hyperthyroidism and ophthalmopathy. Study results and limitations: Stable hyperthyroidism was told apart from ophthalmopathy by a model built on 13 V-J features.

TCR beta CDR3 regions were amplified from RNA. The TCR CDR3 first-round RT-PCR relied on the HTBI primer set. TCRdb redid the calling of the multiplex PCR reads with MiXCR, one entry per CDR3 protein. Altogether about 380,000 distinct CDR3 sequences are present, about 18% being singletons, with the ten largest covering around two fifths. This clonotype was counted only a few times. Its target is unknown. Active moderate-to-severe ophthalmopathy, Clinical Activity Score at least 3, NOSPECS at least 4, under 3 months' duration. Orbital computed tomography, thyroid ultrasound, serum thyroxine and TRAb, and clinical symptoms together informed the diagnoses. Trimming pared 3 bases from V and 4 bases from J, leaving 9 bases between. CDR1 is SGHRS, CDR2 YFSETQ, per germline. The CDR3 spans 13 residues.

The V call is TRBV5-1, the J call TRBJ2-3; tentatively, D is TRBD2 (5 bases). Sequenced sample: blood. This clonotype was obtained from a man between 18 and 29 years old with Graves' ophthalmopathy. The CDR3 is CASSYRSADTQYF. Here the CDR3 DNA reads TGCGCCAGCAGCTACCGTAGCGCAGATACGCAGTATTTT.